These 27 T cell receptor beta chains share one sample of origin, sequenced in a study of blood T cell repertoires in COVID-19. The repertoire was sequenced with immunoSEQ multiplex PCR; TCRdb's copy has only in-frame clones and lacks some. The sample lists some 240,000 clones; approximately 78% were seen once. The sequencing input was peripheral blood. The receptors were gathered from a woman in her 70s with COVID-19, enrolled during active disease.

This clone was recorded once. V gene TRBV7-9 combines with J gene TRBJ1-2; TRBD1 matches 8 bases. The CDR3 sequence is 13 residues long. V dropped 5 bases and J dropped 8; count of bases not matched to a gene: 7. CDR1 is SEHNR, CDR2 FQNEAQ, per germline (reference sequence). In nucleotides, the CDR3 is TGTGCCAGCAGCGAAAGGACAGGGATCGGCTACACCTTC. Translation: CASSERTGIGYTF.

In DNA form, the CDR3 reads TGTGCCAGCAGCCTTGGACTCCTGTTCATTGAAGCTTTCTTT. Translating gives CASSLGLLFIEAFF. This chain links TRBV7-8 with TRBJ1-1; D gene uncertain. The CDR3 covers 14 residues. CDR1 and CDR2 (germline): SGHVS, FQNEAQ. Trimming removed 5 bases from V and 7 bases from J, with 17 bases in between.

As for this clone: Other DNA variants within this sample encode the same CDR3. The rearrangement uses TRBV18 and TRBJ2-5; D gene unclear. V lost 3 bases, J lost 1 base, and 3 bases lay in between. The CDR3 is 12 residues long. The V gene's germline CDR1 is KGHSH and CDR2 LQKENI. The CDR3 sequence: CASSPSQETQYF. CDR3 nucleotides: TGTGCCAGCTCACCCTCCCAAGAGACCCAGTACTTC.

The chain is built from TRBV21-1 and TRBJ2-7; no check of the table's D call, TRBD2, against the DNA was made. TRBV21-1 is classified as a pseudogene. The CDR3 consists of 14 residues. CDR3 in DNA: TGTGCCAGCAGCAGCGGGATCTCCCACTACGAGCAGTACTTC. Its translation is CASSSGISHYEQYF.

This chain connects TRBV7-2 to TRBJ1-1; weak D call: TRBD1 (5 bases). This CDR3 has 15 residues. Germline values: CDR1 SGHTA, CDR2 FQGNSA. The V and J ends lost 1 base and 4 bases respectively, with 13 bases between them. This CDR3 is CASSLVGGWGTEAFF. As DNA, the CDR3 is TGTGCCAGCAGCTTAGTGGGGGGATGGGGCACTGAAGCTTTCTTT.

This chain joins TRBV30 and TRBJ1-6; the D is unclear. CDR1 is GTSNPN and CDR2 is SVGIG in the germline V gene (reference sequence). This CDR3 contains 12 residues. V shed 3 bases and J shed 6 bases, with 6 bases lying between them. The chain's CDR3 is CAWSSVNSPLHF. The CDR3 nucleotides read TGTGCCTGGAGCTCAGTTAATTCACCCCTCCACTTT.

This chain links TRBV2 with TRBJ2-1, with a possible D match to TRBD1 (6 bases). Between the trimmed V and J ends, which lost 7 bases and 5 bases, there was a span of 15 bases. The CDR3 totals 14 residues. Germline CDR1 and CDR2: SNHLY and FYNNEI. The CDR3 is CASKEGGRDNEQFF. CDR3 nucleotide sequence: TGTGCCAGCAAAGAAGGGGGTCGAGACAATGAGCAGTTCTTC.

The chain joins TRBV10-3 to TRBJ1-2; TRBD1 aligns across 7 bases. This CDR3 comprises 15 residues. V dropped 0 bases and J dropped 5; count of bases not matched to a gene: 6. Germline CDR1 is ENHRY and CDR2 is SYGVKD. In DNA, the CDR3 is TGTGCCATCAGTGAGTCGTCAGCACAGGGGTATGGCTACACCTTC. Its translation: CAISESSAQGYGYTF.

This clone appeared once. This rearrangement joins TRBV2 to TRBJ2-7; 9 nucleotides align to TRBD2. Germline-derived CDR1 and CDR2 are SNHLY and FYNNEI. This CDR3 region has 12 residues. V shed 9 bases and J 4 bases; nucleotides not matched to a gene: 4. CDR3 protein: CASSGRVYEQYF. For the CDR3, the DNA is TGTGCCAGTAGCGGGAGAGTTTACGAGCAGTACTTC.

The chain combines TRBV3-1 (or the pseudogene TRBV3-2) with TRBJ2-2; a possible D gene is TRBD1 (6 bases). The CDR3 runs to 15 residues. Germline loops: CDR1 LGHDT, CDR2 YNNKEL (reference sequence). The V gene lost 1 base and the J gene lost 5 bases, with 11 bases spanning the gap. The CDR3 bases are TGTGCCAGCAGCCAAGGCAGGGGCCGGACCGGGGAGCTGTTTTTT. Translation gives CASSQGRGRTGELFF.

V gene TRBV30 combines with J gene TRBJ2-7, with 11 nucleotides matching TRBD2. The CDR3 sequence is 15 residues long. The trim removed 1 base at V and 4 bases at J, leaving 6 bases unmatched. CDR1 is GTSNPN, CDR2 SVGIG, per germline (reference sequence). The CDR3 here is CAWSARTSGWYEQYF. The CDR3 DNA reads TGTGCCTGGAGTGCTCGGACTAGCGGGTGGTACGAGCAGTACTTC.

The CDR3 DNA reads as TGTGTCACAGGGAGCAATCAGCCCCAGCATTTT. Protein: CVTGSNQPQHF. The chain is built from TRBV28 and TRBJ1-5, with a possible D match to TRBD1 (6 bases). Germline CDR1 reads MDHEN; CDR2 reads SYDVKM. The CDR3 spans 11 residues.

Comments on this clone: Other DNA sequences of this sample code for an identical CDR3. The chain's CDR3 is CASSLTENTEAFF. The CDR3 bases are TGTGCCAGCAGTTTGACAGAGAACACTGAAGCTTTCTTT. V usage is TRBV12-3 or TRBV12-4 and J usage is TRBJ1-1; a weak D match, TRBD1 (5 bases). The CDR3 is made up of 13 amino acids. V lost 3 bases and J 1 base, leaving 6 bases between the germline ends.

The V call is TRBV19, the J call TRBJ2-1; D may be TRBD1 (5 bases). Trimming removed 5 bases from V and 16 bases from J, with 24 bases in between. Germline V lookup: CDR1 LNHDA, CDR2 SQIVND (reference sequence). This CDR3 spans 14 amino acids. The CDR3 here is CASSFQWGTIRYFF. The CDR3 DNA follows: TGTGCCAGTAGTTTTCAGTGGGGCACGATTAGGTATTTCTTC.

This chain joins TRBV21-1 and TRBJ2-1; the table calls TRBD2, which could not be checked here. TRBV21-1 is a known pseudogene. The CDR3 contains 15 residues. The chain's CDR3 is CASSNLGLDLNEQFF. CDR3 bases: TGTGCCAGCAGCAATTTGGGACTAGACCTCAATGAGCAGTTCTTC.

V gene TRBV2 combines with J gene TRBJ1-5; 8 nucleotides align to TRBD1. Trimming took 4 bases from V and 5 from J; bases not matched to a gene: 1. Germline V gene data show CDR1 as SNHLY and CDR2 as FYNNEI. The CDR3 length is 13 residues. CDR3 sequence (DNA): TGTGCCAGCAGTGCGGACAGGGATCAGCCCCAGCATTTT. Its protein is CASSADRDQPQHF.

This clone appeared once. The chain is built from TRBV9 and TRBJ2-6, with a weak D call TRBD2 (5 bases). CDR1 is SGDLS and CDR2 is YYNGEE in the germline V gene. This CDR3 is built from 14 residues. Trimming removed 6 bases at V and 1 base at J, with 8 bases between. The CDR3, as DNA: TGTGCCAGCACCCCGGGGTCTGGGGCCAACGTCCTGACTTTC. Amino acids: CASTPGSGANVLTF.

As concerns this clone: Here the CDR3 omits its conserved ending phenylalanine or tryptophan, so a read error is the likely source. No DNA is shown, since the ends of the CDR3 on it are uncertain; the CDR3 is the one TCRdb lists. CDR3 sequence reads: CASRAVSSTRVRRAVL. The rearrangement uses TRBV21-1 and TRBJ2-7; TRBD2 was called by the table and not checked on the DNA. TRBV21-1 is deemed a pseudogene. The CDR3 length is 16 residues, termini included.

The J gene is TRBJ2-1, the V gene TRBV19; 9 bases map to TRBD2. V shed 9 bases, J shed 8 bases, and the junction held 8 bases outside the gene matches. Germline V gene data show CDR1 as LNHDA and CDR2 as SQIVND (reference sequence). The CDR3 runs to 13 residues. The CDR3 coding sequence is TGTGCCAGCACCTCTATAGCGGGAGATGAGCAGTTCTTC. Encoded protein: CASTSIAGDEQFF.

This chain links TRBV6-2 or TRBV6-3 with TRBJ2-2; D perhaps matches TRBD1 (6 bases). The V end was cut by 2 bases, the J end by 8 bases, with 18 bases between. Germline V CDR1 and CDR2: MNHEY, SVGEGT. The CDR3 runs to 16 residues. CDR3 bases: TGTGCCAGCAGTTACGGGGGCAGGATGGATTTAGGGGAGCTGTTTTTT. It codes for CASSYGGRMDLGELFF.

The rearrangement uses TRBV20-1 and TRBJ2-3; D is unclear. The CDR3 loop spans 10 amino acids. V was shortened by 6 bases and J by 4 bases, with 5 bases between the two germline ends. Germline V gene sequence: CDR1 DFQATT, CDR2 SNEGSKA (reference sequence). The CDR3 spells CSAPPDTQYF. CDR3 in DNA: TGCAGTGCCCCTCCAGATACGCAGTATTTT.

A remark on this clone: In the same sample, other DNA sequences code for this CDR3. V and J are TRBV24-1 and TRBJ2-3, with 7 bases matching TRBD2. Per the germline V gene, CDR1 is KGHDR and CDR2 is SFDVKD. The CDR3 is 14 amino acids. The junction had 1 base not matched to a gene; V was cut back by 5 bases and J by 0 bases. The CDR3 spells CATSVGGSTDTQYF. The CDR3 nucleotides are TGTGCCACCAGTGTGGGAGGGAGCACAGATACGCAGTATTTT.

J is TRBJ2-5 and V is TRBV4-1; 7 nucleotides agree with TRBD1. J was trimmed by 4 bases and V by 3 bases; bases with no gene match: 8. This CDR3 has 15 residues. Germline CDR1 MGHRA, CDR2 YSYEKL. The CDR3 protein is CASSQQGGQGETQYF. The CDR3 nucleotides read TGCGCCAGCAGCCAGCAAGGGGGCCAGGGAGAGACCCAGTACTTC.

The rearrangement links TRBV3-1 (or the pseudogene TRBV3-2) to TRBJ1-2; 7 positions agree with TRBD1. The junction had 6 bases not matched to a gene; V was cut back by 3 bases and J by 2 bases. The germline CDR1 and CDR2 sequences are LGHDT and YNNKEL (reference sequence). The CDR3 length is 15 residues. In nucleotides, the CDR3 is TGTGCCAGCAGCCAGCTGCCGGGACAGAACTATGGCTACACCTTC. The encoded protein is CASSQLPGQNYGYTF.

The table lists this clone with a few counts. The chain joins TRBV27 to TRBJ1-4; 9 bases line up with TRBD1. Germline CDR1 reads MNHEY; CDR2 reads SMNVEV (reference sequence). This CDR3 region has 16 residues. After removal of 4 bases from V and 5 bases from J, the junction contained 8 bases not matched to a gene. The CDR3 spells CASSSPAGTGNEKLFF. The CDR3 nucleotides are TGTGCCAGCAGTTCACCCGCCGGGACAGGGAATGAAAAACTGTTTTTT.

This chain uses TRBV6-2 or TRBV6-3 with TRBJ1-2; the D is unclear. V was cut by 2 bases and J by 4 bases, with 8 bases left in between. This CDR3 region has 13 residues. Germline V CDR1 and CDR2: MNHEY, SVGEGT. The CDR3 here is CASSYGEAYGYTF. CDR3 nucleotide sequence: TGTGCCAGCAGTTACGGGGAGGCCTATGGCTACACCTTC.

The V call is TRBV5-1, the J call TRBJ2-5, with 12 positions matching TRBD1. The CDR3 totals 16 residues. Germline CDR1 SGHRS, CDR2 YFSETQ. V gave up 2 bases and J gave up 5 bases; unmatched junction bases: 7. The chain's CDR3 is CASSFRGTGGSETQYF. Here the CDR3 DNA reads TGCGCCAGCAGCTTTAGGGGGACAGGGGGCAGTGAGACCCAGTACTTC.